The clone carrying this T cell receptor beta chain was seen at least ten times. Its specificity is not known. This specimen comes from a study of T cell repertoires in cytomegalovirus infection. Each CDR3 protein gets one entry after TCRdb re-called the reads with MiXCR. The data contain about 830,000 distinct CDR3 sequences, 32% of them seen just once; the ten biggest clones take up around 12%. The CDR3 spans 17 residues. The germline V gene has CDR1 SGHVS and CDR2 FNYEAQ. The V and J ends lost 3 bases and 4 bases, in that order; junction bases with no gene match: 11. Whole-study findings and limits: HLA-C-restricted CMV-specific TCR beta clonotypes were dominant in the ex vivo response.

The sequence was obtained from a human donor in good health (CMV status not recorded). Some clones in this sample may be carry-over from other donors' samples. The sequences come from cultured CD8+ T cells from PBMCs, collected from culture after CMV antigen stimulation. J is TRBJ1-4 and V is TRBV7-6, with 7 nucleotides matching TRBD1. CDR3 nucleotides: TGTGCCAGCAGCTTCACGTCCCGCGACAGGGTTAATGAAAAACTGTTTTTT. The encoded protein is CASSFTSRDRVNEKLFF.